This T cell receptor beta chain was identified during a study of CD8+ T cells in alopecia areata. The overall study: Those receiving the skin were roughly 7-11-week-old female C3H/HeJ mice, whose grafts came from approximately 6-12-month-old C3H/HeJ donors with spontaneous alopecia. Study-wide results and caveats: Resident alphabeta T cells of normal skin are also sequenced in scalp samples. Mice showed TCR sharing more clearly than patients did, possibly owing to HLA. Clonality exceeded that of normal scalp in lesional scalp, most notably in alopecia totalis/universalis.

After pooling, cutaneous lymph node cells were sorted with CD4, CD8alpha, NKG2D, NKG2ACE and other markers. Regarding this clone: The antigen remains unidentified. Gene names refer to mouse genes. The same CDR3 is also encoded by other DNA sequences in this sample.

The authors extracted RNA and reverse transcribed it into cDNA as the sequencing template. Assay: immunoSEQ multiplex PCR; the TCRdb copy retains only in-frame clones and omits some. Observed in the sample are 270,000 or so clones, none of them singletons. Sequencing was performed on CD4+ T cells sorted from a lymph node. The sequence derives from a C3H/HeJ mouse with alopecia areata. This mouse strain has H2-k as its MHC haplotype.

The CDR3 region is CASRTGVAEQFF. The CDR3 bases that were read are TGTGCCAGCCGGACTGGGGTGGCT. The chain employs TRBV19 and TRBJ2-1; 9 bases fit TRBD2. From the germline J gene comes the end of the CDR3, since the read stops 4 residues before it. CDR1 is FNHDT, CDR2 SITEND, per germline (reference sequence). This CDR3 comprises 12 residues.